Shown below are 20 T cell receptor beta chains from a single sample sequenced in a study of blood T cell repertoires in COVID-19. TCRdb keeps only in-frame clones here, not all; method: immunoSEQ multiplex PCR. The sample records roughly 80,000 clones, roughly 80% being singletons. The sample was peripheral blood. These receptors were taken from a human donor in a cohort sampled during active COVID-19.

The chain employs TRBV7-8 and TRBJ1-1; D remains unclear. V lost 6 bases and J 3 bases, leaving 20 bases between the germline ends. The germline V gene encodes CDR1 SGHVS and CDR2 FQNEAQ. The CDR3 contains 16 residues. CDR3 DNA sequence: TGTGCCAGCAGAACAGCGGCTGGTCAGGATCACACTGAAGCTTTCTTT. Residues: CASRTAAGQDHTEAFF.

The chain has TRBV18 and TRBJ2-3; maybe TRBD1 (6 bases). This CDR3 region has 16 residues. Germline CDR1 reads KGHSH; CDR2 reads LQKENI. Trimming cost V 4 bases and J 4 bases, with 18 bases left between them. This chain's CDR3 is CASSQGGQTGPDTQYF. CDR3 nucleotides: TGTGCCAGCTCACAGGGTGGCCAAACAGGGCCAGATACGCAGTATTTT.

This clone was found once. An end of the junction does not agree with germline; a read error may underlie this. The CDR3 here is CASTLGGASTDTQYF. The CDR3, as DNA: TGCGCCAGCACCTTGGGCGGTGCAAGCACAGATACGCAGTATTTT. The V gene is TRBV5-1, the J gene TRBJ2-3; no clear D gene. The germline CDR1 and CDR2 sequences are SGHRS and YFSETQ. The CDR3 length is 15 residues. The entire variable domain, with the rest obtained from reference TRBV5-1 and TRBJ2-3, is as follows: KAGVTQTPRYLIKTRGQQVTLSCSPISGHRSVSWYQQTPGQGLQFLFEYFSETQRNKGNFPGRFSGRQFSNSRSEMNVSTLELGDSALYLCASTLGGASTDTQYFGPGTRLTVL.

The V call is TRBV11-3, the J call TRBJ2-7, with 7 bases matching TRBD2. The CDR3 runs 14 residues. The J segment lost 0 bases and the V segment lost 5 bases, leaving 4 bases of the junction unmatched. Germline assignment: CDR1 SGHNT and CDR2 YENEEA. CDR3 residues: CASSDGGSSYEQYF. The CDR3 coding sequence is TGTGCCAGCAGCGACGGGGGGAGCTCCTACGAGCAGTACTTC.

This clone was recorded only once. CDR3 DNA sequence: TGCGCCAGCAGGGCCCTCGGGGGATCCTACGAGCAGTACTTC. It codes for CASRALGGSYEQYF. V is TRBV5-1 and J is TRBJ2-7, with D perhaps matching TRBD2 (6 bases). V was trimmed by 5 bases and J by 1 base, leaving 13 bases between them. CDR3 size: 14 residues. The germline CDR1 and CDR2 sequences are SGHRS and YFSETQ.

The CDR3 loop is CASSPRGLRGGEKLFF. CDR3 bases: TGTGCCAGCAGCCCACGGGGGTTGAGGGGTGGCGAAAAACTGTTTTTT. The chain recombines TRBV7-2 with TRBJ1-4, with D possibly TRBD1 on 5 matching bases. This CDR3 is built from 16 residues. Germline lookup yields CDR1 SGHTA and CDR2 FQGNSA. V lost 5 bases and J lost 8, with 21 bases in between.

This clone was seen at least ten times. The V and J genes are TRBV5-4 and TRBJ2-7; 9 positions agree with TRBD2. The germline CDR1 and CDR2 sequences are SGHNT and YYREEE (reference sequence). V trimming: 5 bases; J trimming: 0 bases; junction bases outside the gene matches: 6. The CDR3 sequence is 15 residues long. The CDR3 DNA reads TGTGCCAGCAGTTATAGCGGGGGCCTCTCCTACGAGCAGTACTTC. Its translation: CASSYSGGLSYEQYF.

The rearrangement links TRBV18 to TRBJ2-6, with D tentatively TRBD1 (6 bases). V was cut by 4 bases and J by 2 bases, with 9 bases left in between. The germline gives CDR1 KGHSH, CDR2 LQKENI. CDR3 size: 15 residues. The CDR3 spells CASSLGATGANVLTF. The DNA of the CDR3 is TGTGCCAGCTCACTGGGGGCAACTGGGGCCAACGTCCTGACTTTC.

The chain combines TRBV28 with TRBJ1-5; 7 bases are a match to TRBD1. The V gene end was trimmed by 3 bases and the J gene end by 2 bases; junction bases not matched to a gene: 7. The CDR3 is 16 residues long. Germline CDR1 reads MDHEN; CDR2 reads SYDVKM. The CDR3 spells CASSFAGTVGNQPQHF. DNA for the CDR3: TGTGCCAGCAGTTTTGCCGGGACAGTTGGCAATCAGCCCCAGCATTTT.

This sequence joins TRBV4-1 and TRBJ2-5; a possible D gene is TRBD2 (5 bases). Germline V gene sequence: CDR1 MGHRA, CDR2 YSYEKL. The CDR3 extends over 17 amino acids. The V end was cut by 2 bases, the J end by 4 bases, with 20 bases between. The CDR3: CASSQQRLAGTGETQYF. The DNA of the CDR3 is TGCGCCAGCAGCCAACAGCGGCTAGCCGGAACGGGAGAGACCCAGTACTTC.

CDR3 DNA sequence: TGTGCCAGCAGCTTAAATACACGGGCCGGGATTGGAAACACCATATATTTT. This sequence encodes CASSLNTRAGIGNTIYF. The chain is built from TRBV7-8 and TRBJ1-3; no reliable D call. Trimming took 2 bases from V and 3 from J, leaving 17 bases between them. The CDR3 loop spans 17 amino acids. CDR1 is SGHVS, CDR2 FQNEAQ, per germline. Full variable domain (remainder filled in from reference TRBV7-8 and TRBJ1-3): GAGVSQSPRYKVAKRGQDVALRCDPISGHVSLFWYQQALGQGPEFLTYFQNEAQLDKSGLPSDRFFAERPEGSVSTLKIQRTQQEDSAVYLCASSLNTRAGIGNTIYFGEGSWLTVV.

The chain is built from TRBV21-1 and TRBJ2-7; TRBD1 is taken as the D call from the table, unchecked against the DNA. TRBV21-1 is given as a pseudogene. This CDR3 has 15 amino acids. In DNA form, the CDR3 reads TGTGCCAGCAGCAAAGGGGACAGGGGGCCCTACGAGCAGTACTTC. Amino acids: CASSKGDRGPYEQYF.

CDR3 nucleotides: TGTGCCTGGAGTGTAATAACAGGGGGTAATGAAAAACTGTTTTTT. Translating it yields CAWSVITGGNEKLFF. This chain connects TRBV30 to TRBJ1-4; 8 bases map to TRBD1. CDR1 GTSNPN and CDR2 SVGIG come from the germline V gene (reference sequence). The CDR3 runs to 15 residues. With V trimmed by 0 bases and J by 4 bases, 4 bases remained unmatched. Supplemented by reference TRBV30 and TRBJ1-4, the full variable domain reads SQTIHQWPATLVQPVGSPLSLECTVEGTSNPNLYWYRQAAGRGLQLLFYSVGIGQISSEVPQNLSASRPQDRQFILSSKKLLLSDSGFYLCAWSVITGGNEKLFFGSGTQLSVL.

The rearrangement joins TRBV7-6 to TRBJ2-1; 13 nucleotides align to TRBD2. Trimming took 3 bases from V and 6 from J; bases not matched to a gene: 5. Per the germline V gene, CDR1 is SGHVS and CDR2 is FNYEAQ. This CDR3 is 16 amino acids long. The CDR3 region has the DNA TGTGCCAGCAGCTTTGGGACTAGCGGGGTTGTCAATGAGCAGTTCTTC. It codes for CASSFGTSGVVNEQFF.

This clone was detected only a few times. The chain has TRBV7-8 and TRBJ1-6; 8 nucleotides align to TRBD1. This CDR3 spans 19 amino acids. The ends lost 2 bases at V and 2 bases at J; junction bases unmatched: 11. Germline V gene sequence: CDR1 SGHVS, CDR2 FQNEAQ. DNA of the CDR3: TGTGCCAGCAGCTTACCTTCCAGGGGGCGCGGGGCCTATAATTCACCCCTCCACTTT. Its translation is CASSLPSRGRGAYNSPLHF.

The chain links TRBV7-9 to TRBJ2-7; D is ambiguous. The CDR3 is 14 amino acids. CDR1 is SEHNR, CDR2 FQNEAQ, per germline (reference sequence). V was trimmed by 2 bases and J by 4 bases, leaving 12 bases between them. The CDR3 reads CASSLYLASYEQYF. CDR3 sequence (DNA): TGTGCCAGCAGCTTATACCTGGCTTCTTACGAGCAGTACTTC.

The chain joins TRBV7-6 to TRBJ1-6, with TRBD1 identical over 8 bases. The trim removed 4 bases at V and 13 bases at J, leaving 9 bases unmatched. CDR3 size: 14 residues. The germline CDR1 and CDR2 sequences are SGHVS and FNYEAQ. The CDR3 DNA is TGTGCCAGCAGCTCCGGGACAGGAGTTTCCCCCCTCCACTTT. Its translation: CASSSGTGVSPLHF.

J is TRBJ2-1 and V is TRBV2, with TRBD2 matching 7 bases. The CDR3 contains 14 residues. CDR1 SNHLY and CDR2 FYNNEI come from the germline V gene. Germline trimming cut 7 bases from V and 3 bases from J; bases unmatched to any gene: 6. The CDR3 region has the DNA TGTGCCAGCACTCTCAGCGGGAACTACAATGAGCAGTTCTTC. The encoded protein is CASTLSGNYNEQFF.

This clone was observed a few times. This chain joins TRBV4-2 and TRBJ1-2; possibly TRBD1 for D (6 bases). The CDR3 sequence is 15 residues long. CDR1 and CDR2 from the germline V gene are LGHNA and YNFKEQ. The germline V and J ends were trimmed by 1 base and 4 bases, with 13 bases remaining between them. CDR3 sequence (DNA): TGTGCCAGCAGCCAAGGAGACAGGTTCCTCTATGGCTACACCTTC. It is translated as CASSQGDRFLYGYTF.

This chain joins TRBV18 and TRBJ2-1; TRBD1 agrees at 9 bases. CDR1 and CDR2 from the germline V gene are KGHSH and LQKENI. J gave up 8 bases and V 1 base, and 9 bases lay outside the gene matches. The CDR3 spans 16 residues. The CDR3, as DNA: TGTGCCAGCTCACCACTTGTCCCGGGACAGGGCGATGAGCAGTTCTTC. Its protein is CASSPLVPGQGDEQFF.